This TCR beta chain was captured in a study of control samples from healthy donors and cancer patients. Trimming stripped 6 bases from V and 8 bases from J, with 8 bases between. Germline V gene lookup returns CDR1 DFQATT and CDR2 SNEGSKA (reference sequence). The CDR3 sequence is 10 residues long. Some clones are missing from TCRdb's copy, which holds only in-frame ones; the method was immunoSEQ multiplex PCR. The sample lists about 41,000 clones, roughly 94% occurring once. The V call is TRBV20-1, the J call TRBJ2-1; tentatively, D is TRBD1 or TRBD2 (6 bases each). The sequence derives from a man aged 60 to 69 in good health. Sample: blood. CDR3 DNA sequence: TGCAGTGCCGGGGGCTATGAGCAGTTCTTC. As protein: CSAGGYEQFF.